This T cell receptor beta chain emerged from a study of blood T cell repertoires in COVID-19. The assay was immunoSEQ multiplex PCR, and TCRdb's table has in-frame clones only and misses some. This table has 60,000 to 80,000 clones, less than 90% appearing once. Germline V gene sequence: CDR1 LNHDA, CDR2 SQIVND (reference sequence). The CDR3 length is 16 residues. The V and J ends lost 5 bases and 2 bases, in that order; junction bases with no gene match: 3. This TCR was sampled from a man aged 45-65 years with active COVID-19. The chain uses TRBV19 and TRBJ2-7; 16 bases agree with TRBD2. Sequencing was done on a sample of peripheral blood. The CDR3 bases are TGTGCCAGTAGTCGAGGGACTAGCGGGGGGGCCTACGAGCAGTACTTC. Protein product: CASSRGTSGGAYEQYF.